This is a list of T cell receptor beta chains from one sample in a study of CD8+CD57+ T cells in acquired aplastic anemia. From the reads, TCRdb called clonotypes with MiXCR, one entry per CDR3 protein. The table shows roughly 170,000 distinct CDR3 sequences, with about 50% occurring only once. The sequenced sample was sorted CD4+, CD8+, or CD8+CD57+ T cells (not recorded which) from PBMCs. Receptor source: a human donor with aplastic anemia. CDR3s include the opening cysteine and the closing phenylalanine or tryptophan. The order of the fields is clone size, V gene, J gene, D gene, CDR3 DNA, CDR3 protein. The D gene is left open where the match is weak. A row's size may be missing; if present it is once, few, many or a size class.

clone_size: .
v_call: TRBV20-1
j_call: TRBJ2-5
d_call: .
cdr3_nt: TGCAGTGCTTATGACTACCGTGGGGAGACCCAGTACTTC
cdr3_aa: CSAYDYRGETQYF

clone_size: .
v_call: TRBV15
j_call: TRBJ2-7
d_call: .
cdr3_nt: TGTGCCACCAGCAGAGAACGACGAGGGTACTACGAGCAGTACTTC
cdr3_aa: CATSRERRGYYEQYF

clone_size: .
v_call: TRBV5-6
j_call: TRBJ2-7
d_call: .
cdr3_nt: TGTGCCAGCAAGTCGGGGGAGTACGAGCAGTACTTC
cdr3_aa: CASKSGEYEQYF

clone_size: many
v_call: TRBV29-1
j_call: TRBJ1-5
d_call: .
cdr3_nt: TGCAGCGTTGGGGAAGGGGGAGGCAATCAGCCCCAGCATTTT
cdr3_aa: CSVGEGGGNQPQHF

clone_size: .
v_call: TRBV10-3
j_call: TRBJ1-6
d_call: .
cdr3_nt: TGTGCCAGCCTTGGAACGGTTGGTTCACCCCTCCACTTT
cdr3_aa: CASLGTVGSPLHF

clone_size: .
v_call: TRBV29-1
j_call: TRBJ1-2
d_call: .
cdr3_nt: TGCGCGACCAGTGCACTCGAAAACTATGGCTACACCTTC
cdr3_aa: CATSALENYGYTF

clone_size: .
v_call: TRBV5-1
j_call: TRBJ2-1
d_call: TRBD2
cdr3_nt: TGCGCCAGCAGCTTGCCCCGTACTAGCGGGGGGCCAGAGCAGTTCTTC
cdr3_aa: CASSLPRTSGGPEQFF

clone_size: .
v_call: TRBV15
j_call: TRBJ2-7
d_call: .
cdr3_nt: TGTGCCACCAGCAGGACCTCGGGTGGAATCTACGAGCAGTACTTC
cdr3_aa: CATSRTSGGIYEQYF

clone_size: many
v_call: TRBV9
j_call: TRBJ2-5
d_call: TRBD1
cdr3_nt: TGTGCCAGCTCATTGGGACAGGGATCCCCCCAAGAGACCCAGTACTTC
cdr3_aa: CASSLGQGSPQETQYF

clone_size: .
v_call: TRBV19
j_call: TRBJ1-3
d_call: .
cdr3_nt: TGTGCCAGTAGTAGCGATGTCAGTACCTCTGGAAACACCATATATTTT
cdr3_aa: CASSSDVSTSGNTIYF

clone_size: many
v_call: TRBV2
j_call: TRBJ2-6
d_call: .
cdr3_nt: TGTGCCAGCAGTGAAGGGGTCAGGGCTGGGGCCAACGTCCTGACTTTC
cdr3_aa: CASSEGVRAGANVLTF

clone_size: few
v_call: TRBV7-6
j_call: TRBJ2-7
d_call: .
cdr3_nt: TGTGCCAGCAGCCGACTAGACAGCTACGAGCAGTACTTC
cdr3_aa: CASSRLDSYEQYF

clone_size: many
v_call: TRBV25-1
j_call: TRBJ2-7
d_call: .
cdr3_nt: TGTGCCAGCAGGGACAGCTCCTACGAGCAGTACTTC
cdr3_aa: CASRDSSYEQYF

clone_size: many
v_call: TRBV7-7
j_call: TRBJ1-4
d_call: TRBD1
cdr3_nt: TGTGCTAGCAGCCCACAGGGGACTGAAAAACTGTTTTTT
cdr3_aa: CASSPQGTEKLFF

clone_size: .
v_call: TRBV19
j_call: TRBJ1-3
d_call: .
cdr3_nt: TGTGCCAGTAAGAAAACAGAGGGAAACACCATATATTTT
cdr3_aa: CASKKTEGNTIYF

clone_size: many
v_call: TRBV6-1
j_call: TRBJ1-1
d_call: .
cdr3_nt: TGTGCCAGCAGTGAAAGCAGGAGGAACACTGAAGCTTTCTTT
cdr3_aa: CASSESRRNTEAFF

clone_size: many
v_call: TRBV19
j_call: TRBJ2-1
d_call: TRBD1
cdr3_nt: TGTGCCAGAAGTATAGGGCTCGGGGACAGGGTGGACAATGAGCAGTTCTTC
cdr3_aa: CARSIGLGDRVDNEQFF

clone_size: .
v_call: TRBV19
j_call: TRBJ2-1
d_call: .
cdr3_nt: TGTGCCAGTAGTATTTGGGGATATGAGCAGTTCTTC
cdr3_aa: CASSIWGYEQFF

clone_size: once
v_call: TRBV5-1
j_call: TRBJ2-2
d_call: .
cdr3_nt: TGCGCCAGCAGCTTGGGTTTGGGTGGGGCAAGGACAGATACCGGGGAGCTGTTTTTT
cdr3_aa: CASSLGLGGARTDTGELFF

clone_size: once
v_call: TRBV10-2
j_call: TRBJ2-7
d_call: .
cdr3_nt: TGCGCCAGCAGTGCTAGAGAAAGGAGCTCCTACGAGCAGTACTTC
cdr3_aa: CASSARERSSYEQYF

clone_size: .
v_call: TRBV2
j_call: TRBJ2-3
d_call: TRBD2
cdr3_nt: TGTGCCAGCAGTGGACTAGCCCACACAGATACGCAGTATTTT
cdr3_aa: CASSGLAHTDTQYF

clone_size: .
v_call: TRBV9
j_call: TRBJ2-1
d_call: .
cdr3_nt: TGTGCCAGCACCCCGGACGGGGACCGTGAGCAGTTCTTC
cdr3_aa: CASTPDGDREQFF

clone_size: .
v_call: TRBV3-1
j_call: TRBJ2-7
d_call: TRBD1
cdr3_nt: TGTGCCAGCAGCGTGGCCGGGACAGGCTACGAGCAGTACTTC
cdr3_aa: CASSVAGTGYEQYF

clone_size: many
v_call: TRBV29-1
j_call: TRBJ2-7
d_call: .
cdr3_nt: TGCAGCGTTGAATGGGACGGTTTCTACGAGCAGTACTTC
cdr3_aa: CSVEWDGFYEQYF

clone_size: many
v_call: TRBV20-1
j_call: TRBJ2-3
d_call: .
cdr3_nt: TGCAGTGTTCGACTCTACGGGGTCTTAGGCACAGATACGCAGTATTTT
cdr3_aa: CSVRLYGVLGTDTQYF

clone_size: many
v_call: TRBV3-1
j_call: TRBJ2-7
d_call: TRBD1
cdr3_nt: TGTGCCAGCAGCCTGAACCCGGGACAGCGGGAGCAGTACTTC
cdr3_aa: CASSLNPGQREQYF

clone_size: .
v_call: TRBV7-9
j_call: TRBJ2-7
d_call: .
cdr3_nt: TGTGCCAGCAGCTCCGACCCGATCTACGAGCAGTACTTC
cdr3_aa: CASSSDPIYEQYF

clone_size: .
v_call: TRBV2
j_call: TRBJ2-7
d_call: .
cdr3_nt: TGTGCCAGCAGTGACCCGAGATCCTACGAGCAGTACTTC
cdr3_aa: CASSDPRSYEQYF

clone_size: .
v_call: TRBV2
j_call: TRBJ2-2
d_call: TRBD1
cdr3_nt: TGTGCCAGCAGTGGACAGGGGCTCGGGACCGGGGAGCTGTTTTTT
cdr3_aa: CASSGQGLGTGELFF

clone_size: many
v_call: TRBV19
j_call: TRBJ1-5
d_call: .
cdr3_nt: TGTGCCAGTAGTGTAGAGGGCGGAGCCAATCAGCCCCAGCATTTT
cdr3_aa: CASSVEGGANQPQHF

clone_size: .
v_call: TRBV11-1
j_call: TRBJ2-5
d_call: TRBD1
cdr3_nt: TGTGCCAGCAGCACCCGCTCCGGGACAGGGGGCTTGCAGACCCAGTACTTC
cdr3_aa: CASSTRSGTGGLQTQYF

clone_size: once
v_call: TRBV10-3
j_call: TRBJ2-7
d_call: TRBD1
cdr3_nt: TGTGCCATCAGTGAGGCCGGGACAGGCTCCTACGAGCAGTACTTC
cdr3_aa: CAISEAGTGSYEQYF

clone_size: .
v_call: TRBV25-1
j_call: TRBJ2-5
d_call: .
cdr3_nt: TGTGCCAGCAGTGCTTCTGGGGGGCAAGAGACCCAGTACTTC
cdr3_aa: CASSASGGQETQYF

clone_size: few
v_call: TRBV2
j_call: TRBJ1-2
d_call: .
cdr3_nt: TGTGCCAGCTCGGGGGGGGCCTCCTATGGCTACACCTTC
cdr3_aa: CASSGGASYGYTF

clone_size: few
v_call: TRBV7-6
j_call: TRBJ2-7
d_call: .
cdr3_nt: TGTGCCAGCAGTTACACAGAGTCCTACGAGCAGTACTTC
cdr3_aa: CASSYTESYEQYF

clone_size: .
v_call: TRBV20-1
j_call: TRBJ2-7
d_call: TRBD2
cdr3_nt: TGCAGTGCTAGGACTAGCGGTTTTCCTGGGGAGCAGTACTTC
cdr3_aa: CSARTSGFPGEQYF

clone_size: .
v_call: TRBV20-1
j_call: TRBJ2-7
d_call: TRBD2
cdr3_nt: TGCAGTGCTAGGGAGACTAGCTTCGACGAGCAGTACTTC
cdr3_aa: CSARETSFDEQYF

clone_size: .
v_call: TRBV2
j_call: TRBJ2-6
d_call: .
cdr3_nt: TGTGCCAGCAGTGGAAGGGGAAGTGGGGCCAACGTCCTGACTTTC
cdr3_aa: CASSGRGSGANVLTF

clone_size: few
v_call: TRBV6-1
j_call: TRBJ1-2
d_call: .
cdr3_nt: TGTGCCAGCACCCAAGGACAGCCGTCTGGTGGCTACACCTTC
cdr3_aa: CASTQGQPSGGYTF

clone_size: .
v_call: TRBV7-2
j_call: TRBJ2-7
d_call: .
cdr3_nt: TGTGCCAGCACCCTGCAGGGGGGATCCTACGAGCAGTACTTC
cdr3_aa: CASTLQGGSYEQYF

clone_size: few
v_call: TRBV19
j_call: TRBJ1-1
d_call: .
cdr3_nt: TGTGCCAGTAGTATTAACCCCATGAACACTGAAGCTTTCTTT
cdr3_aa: CASSINPMNTEAFF

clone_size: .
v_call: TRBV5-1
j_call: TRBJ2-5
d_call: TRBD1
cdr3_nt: TGCGCCAGCAGCTTGGCAGGGGGCGTGTGGGAGACCCAGTACTTC
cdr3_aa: CASSLAGGVWETQYF

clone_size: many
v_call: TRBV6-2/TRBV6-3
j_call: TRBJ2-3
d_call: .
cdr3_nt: TGTGCCAGCAGTTACGCCAGCGGCACAGATACGCAGTATTTT
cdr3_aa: CASSYASGTDTQYF

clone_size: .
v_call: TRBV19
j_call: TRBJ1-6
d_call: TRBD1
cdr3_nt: TGTGCCAGTAGTCCCACAGGGGGCGGGTCACCCCTCCACTTT
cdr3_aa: CASSPTGGGSPLHF

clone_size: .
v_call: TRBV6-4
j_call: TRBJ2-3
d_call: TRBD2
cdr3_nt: TGTGCCATCAGTGACTCTAGCGGGAGATCAACAGATACGCAGTATTTT
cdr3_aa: CAISDSSGRSTDTQYF

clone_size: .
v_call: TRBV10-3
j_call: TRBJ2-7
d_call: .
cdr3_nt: TGTGCCATCAGTGAGATAGAGGGGAACTCCTACGAGCAGTACTTC
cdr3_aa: CAISEIEGNSYEQYF

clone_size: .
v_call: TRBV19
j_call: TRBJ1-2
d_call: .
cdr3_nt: TGTGCCAGTAGGTCGGGACCGCATACCTATGGCTACACCTTC
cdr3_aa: CASRSGPHTYGYTF

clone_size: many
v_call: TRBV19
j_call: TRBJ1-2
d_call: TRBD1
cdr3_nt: TGTGCCAGTAGTCTTACCGAAACTTTTGGGACAGTGCGGAATCAATATGGCTACACCTTC
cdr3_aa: CASSLTETFGTVRNQYGYTF

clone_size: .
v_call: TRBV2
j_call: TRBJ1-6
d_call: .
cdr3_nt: TGTGCCAGCAGGGTACAGTTTTCACCCCTCTACTTT
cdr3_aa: CASRVQFSPLYF

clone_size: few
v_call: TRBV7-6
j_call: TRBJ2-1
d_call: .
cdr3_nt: TGTGCCAGCAGCTTAGTAGTAGACTCCTACAATGAGCAGTTCTTC
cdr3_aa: CASSLVVDSYNEQFF

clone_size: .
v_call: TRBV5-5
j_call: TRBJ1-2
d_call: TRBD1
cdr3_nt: TGTGCCAGCAATAGACAGGGGGCGGGTGGCTACACCTTC
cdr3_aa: CASNRQGAGGYTF

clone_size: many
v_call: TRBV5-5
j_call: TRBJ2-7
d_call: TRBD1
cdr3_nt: TGTGCCAGCAGCTTGGGGGACAGGGGGACCTACGAGCAGTACTTC
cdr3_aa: CASSLGDRGTYEQYF

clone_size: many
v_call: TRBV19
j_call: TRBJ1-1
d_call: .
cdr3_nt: TGTGCCAGTACCTTCGACCACGGGCGTGCCACTGAAGCTTTCTTT
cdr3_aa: CASTFDHGRATEAFF

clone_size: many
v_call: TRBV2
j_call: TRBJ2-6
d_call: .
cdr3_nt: TGTGCCAGCAGTCAAACCGTGTCTGGGGCCAACGTCCTGACTTTC
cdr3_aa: CASSQTVSGANVLTF

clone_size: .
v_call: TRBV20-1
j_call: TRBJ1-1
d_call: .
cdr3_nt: TGCAGTGTGCAAGAGAACACTGAAGCTTTCTTT
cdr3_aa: CSVQENTEAFF

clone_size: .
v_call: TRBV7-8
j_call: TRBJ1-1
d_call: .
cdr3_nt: TGTGCCAGCAGCTTAAGTGCCCAACCAAGCACTGAAGCTTTCTTT
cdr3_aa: CASSLSAQPSTEAFF

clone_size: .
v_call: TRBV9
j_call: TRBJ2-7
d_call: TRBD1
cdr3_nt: TGTGCCAGCAGCGTAGGACAGGGGGCTCGGCAGTACTTC
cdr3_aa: CASSVGQGARQYF